The TCR beta chain under discussion was sequenced for a study of blood T cell repertoires in COVID-19. Participants, 18 to 89 years old, spanned approximately 25 US areas. The CDR3 spans 13 residues. Trimming cost V 5 bases and J 8 bases; bases outside gene matches: 5. Some clones are missing from TCRdb's copy, which holds only in-frame ones; the method was immunoSEQ multiplex PCR. The sample lists some 410,000 clones, over 75% occurring once. V is TRBV12-3 or TRBV12-4 and J is TRBJ1-5; 8 bases map to TRBD1. The receptor comes from a woman between 25 and 40 years old with acute COVID-19. The sample was PBMCs or T cells enriched from blood (not recorded which). This chain's CDR3 is CASSAGQGEPQHF. CDR3 in DNA: TGTGCCAGCAGTGCAGGACAGGGTGAGCCCCAGCATTTT.